This TCR beta chain was documented in a study of blood T cell repertoires in COVID-19. As for the study in general: Spain, Italy and the United States supplied samples that represented acute and convalescent COVID-19. T cells, B-cell-depleted T cells, or PBMCs supplied cDNA or gDNA.

Sequencing used immunoSEQ multiplex PCR; TCRdb keeps in-frame clones, though not all of them. The sample has 200,000 or so clones, about 90% seen once; the top ten hold roughly 2%. The CDR3 is made up of 16 amino acids. Germline lookup yields CDR1 MDHEN and CDR2 SYDVKM. V was clipped by 7 bases and J by 8 bases, with 24 bases between them. What was sequenced was peripheral blood. The source is a man aged 35 to 55 with active or convalescent COVID-19. The V call is TRBV28, the J call TRBJ2-1; TRBD1 might be the D (6 bases). CDR3 loop: CASTPPQQGARDEQFF. Here the CDR3 DNA reads TGTGCCAGCACCCCGCCTCAACAGGGCGCTAGGGATGAGCAGTTCTTC.